These 32 T cell receptor beta chains share one sample of origin, sequenced in a study of T cells in Graves' hyperthyroidism and ophthalmopathy. Amplified TCR beta CDR3 regions came from RNA transcripts. Primed by the HTBI set, a first-round RT-PCR was run on the TCR CDR3. TCRdb independently ran MiXCR on the multiplex PCR reads; one entry per CDR3 protein. This sample has 150,000 or so distinct CDR3 sequences; about 20% occur once, and the top ten carry more than 65%. Material: blood. The receptor set was obtained from a woman between 45 and 60 years old with Graves' hyperthyroidism that later progressed to Graves' ophthalmopathy.

This clonotype occurred many times. The V gene is TRBV9, the J gene TRBJ1-1; 8 nucleotides align to TRBD1. J was trimmed by 4 bases and V by 4 bases; bases with no gene match: 9. This CDR3 contains 15 residues. CDR1 is SGDLS and CDR2 is YYNGEE in the germline V gene. In nucleotides, the CDR3 is TGTGCCAGCAGCCCACAGGGGGGTGGCGGCACTGAAGCTTTCTTT. Translation: CASSPQGGGGTEAFF.

This clonotype was recorded a few times. The chain has TRBV20-1 and TRBJ1-4, with 8 bases aligning to TRBD1. V was pared by 4 bases and J by 6 bases, with 4 bases of the junction left unmatched. The CDR3 length is 13 residues. Germline-derived CDR1 and CDR2 are DFQATT and SNEGSKA (reference sequence). CDR3 nucleotide sequence: TGCAGTGCTAACAGGGGGGGCGATGAAAAACTGTTTTTT. Amino acids: CSANRGGDEKLFF.

This clonotype was seen a few times. The J gene is TRBJ1-3, the V gene TRBV6-1; 8 bases map to TRBD1. CDR1 and CDR2 from the germline V gene are MNHNS and SASEGT. The V segment lost 6 bases and the J segment 4 bases; nucleotides outside the gene matches: 8. CDR3 length equals 15 residues. DNA for the CDR3: TGTGCCAGCAGCCCAGGGGGCTTTACGGGAAACACCATATATTTT. It translates to CASSPGGFTGNTIYF.

This clonotype occurred a few times. The chain employs TRBV25-1 and TRBJ2-7; D possibly uses TRBD1 or TRBD2 (5 bases each). Between the trimmed V and J ends, which lost 2 bases and 1 base, there was a span of 12 bases. From germline, CDR1 is MGHDK and CDR2 SYGVNS. The length of the CDR3 is 15 residues. This chain's CDR3 is CASSEMVGRSYEQYF. The CDR3 DNA reads TGTGCCAGCAGTGAAATGGTGGGACGGTCCTACGAGCAGTACTTC.

The chain employs TRBV3-1 and TRBJ2-7; 8 bases are shared with TRBD2. Germline trimming cut 6 bases from V and 2 bases from J; bases unmatched to any gene: 12. CDR3 size: 16 residues. The germline CDR1 and CDR2 sequences are LGHDT and YNNKEL (reference sequence). CDR3 sequence reads: CASSPTTGGRTYEQYF. Written as DNA, the CDR3 is TGTGCCAGCAGTCCCACAACGGGGGGGAGAACCTACGAGCAGTACTTC.

This clonotype was picked up many times. The chain recombines TRBV6-1 with TRBJ2-7; D possibly uses TRBD1 or TRBD2 (6 bases each). V lost 8 bases and J lost 2, with 22 bases in between. This CDR3 contains 16 residues. Germline V CDR1 and CDR2: MNHNS, SASEGT. The CDR3 DNA reads as TGTGCCAGCGGAGGGGGTGGGGATGCGAGAACCTACGAGCAGTACTTC. Protein product: CASGGGGDARTYEQYF.

This clonotype came up a few times. The rearrangement joins TRBV7-8 to TRBJ2-3; 11 nucleotides match TRBD1. Losses at the gene ends were 1 base for V and 0 bases for J; bases not matched to a gene: 3. CDR1 and CDR2 from the germline V gene are SGHVS and FQNEAQ. The CDR3 loop spans 17 amino acids. In DNA, the CDR3 is TGTGCCAGCAGCTTAGGGACAGGGGGCAGAAGCACAGATACGCAGTATTTT. Translation: CASSLGTGGRSTDTQYF.

The rearrangement uses TRBV30 and TRBJ1-1; 8 bases are a match to TRBD1. This CDR3 is 15 amino acids long. CDR1 is GTSNPN and CDR2 is SVGIG in the germline V gene (reference sequence). Losses at the gene ends were 4 bases for V and 0 bases for J; bases not matched to a gene: 7. Here the CDR3 DNA reads TGTGCCTGGATGGCAGGGGGCTGGGTGAACACTGAAGCTTTCTTT. As protein: CAWMAGGWVNTEAFF. Supplemented by reference TRBV30 and TRBJ1-1, the full variable domain reads SQTIHQWPATLVQPVGSPLSLECTVEGTSNPNLYWYRQAAGRGLQLLFYSVGIGQISSEVPQNLSASRPQDRQFILSSKKLLLSDSGFYLCAWMAGGWVNTEAFFGQGTRLTVV.

The genes are TRBV28 and TRBJ1-5, with unresolved D. Germline V gene lookup returns CDR1 MDHEN and CDR2 SYDVKM. The CDR3 consists of 16 residues. With 0 bases removed from V and 2 bases from J, the gap between germline ends came to 11 bases. This CDR3 reads CASSLWAGVGNQPQHF. The CDR3 nucleotides read TGTGCCAGCAGTTTATGGGCCGGGGTAGGCAATCAGCCCCAGCATTTT.

The CDR3 here is CASSPQAWALNTEAFF. CDR3 nucleotides: TGTGCCAGCTCACCACAAGCGTGGGCCCTGAACACTGAAGCTTTCTTT. The chain links TRBV3-1 to TRBJ1-1; no reliable D call. CDR3 size: 16 residues. The V gene's germline CDR1 is LGHDT and CDR2 YNNKEL (reference sequence). Trimming took 8 bases from V and 0 from J, leaving 19 bases between them.

This clonotype was seen a handful of times. This chain's CDR3 is CASSDRAEQYF. The CDR3 DNA follows: TGTGCCAGCAGTGACAGGGCCGAGCAGTACTTC. This chain joins TRBV28 and TRBJ2-7; 7 bases are a match to TRBD1. V gave up 5 bases and J gave up 6 bases; unmatched junction bases: 1. CDR1 and CDR2 (germline): MDHEN, SYDVKM. The CDR3 spans 11 residues. The full variable domain, its missing parts supplied by reference TRBV28 and TRBJ2-7, is DVKVTQSSRYLVKRTGEKVFLECVQDMDHENMFWYRQDPGLGLRLIYFSYDVKMKEKGDIPEGYSVSREKKERFSLILESASTNQTSMYLCASSDRAEQYFGPGTRLTVT.

The V gene is TRBV3-1, the J gene TRBJ2-5; 15 bases are shared with TRBD2. Germline CDR1 and CDR2: LGHDT and YNNKEL (reference sequence). J was trimmed by 5 bases and V by 3 bases; bases with no gene match: 10. The CDR3 runs 18 residues. In DNA, the CDR3 is TGTGCCAGCAGCCATCGGCCCGGACTAGCGGGAGGGCGGGAGACCCAGTACTTC. The encoded protein is CASSHRPGLAGGRETQYF.

V usage is TRBV5-8 and J usage is TRBJ2-3; 8 nucleotides align to TRBD1. Germline V lookup: CDR1 SGHTS, CDR2 YDEGEE. This CDR3 has 14 residues. The J segment lost 7 bases and the V segment lost 0 bases, leaving 4 bases of the junction unmatched. The CDR3 DNA reads as TGTGCCAGCAGCTTGGGACAGGGGCGACATACGCAGTATTTT. It encodes CASSLGQGRHTQYF.

This clonotype appeared a few times. The chain couples TRBV4-1 to TRBJ1-4; D is possibly TRBD1 (5 bases). The V and J ends lost 0 bases and 0 bases respectively, with 17 bases between them. Germline V gene lookup returns CDR1 MGHRA and CDR2 YSYEKL. The CDR3 is made up of 19 amino acids. The CDR3 sequence is CASSQDQLGRASTNEKLFF. CDR3 coding DNA: TGCGCCAGCAGCCAAGATCAGTTAGGCAGGGCCTCAACTAATGAAAAACTGTTTTTT.

There are a few counts of this clonotype. The rearrangement joins TRBV6-1 to TRBJ1-2; TRBD1 matches 9 bases. V was pared by 10 bases and J by 7 bases, with 10 bases of the junction left unmatched. This CDR3 is 13 amino acids long. Germline-derived CDR1 and CDR2 are MNHNS and SASEGT. In DNA, the CDR3 is TGTGCCACCAGGGACAGGGAACGAGCTGGCTACACCTTC. Translation: CATRDRERAGYTF.

This clonotype was observed many times. This CDR3 is CASSSGGKRSYNEQFF. The CDR3 nucleotides are TGTGCCAGCAGTTCGGGGGGGAAGAGATCCTACAATGAGCAGTTCTTC. The chain is built from TRBV11-2 and TRBJ2-1; TRBD2 agrees at 8 bases. V was clipped by 6 bases and J by 1 base; unmatched bases: 8. CDR1 and CDR2 from the germline V gene are SGHAT and FQNNGV. This CDR3 is built from 16 residues.

The table lists this clonotype with many counts. V gene TRBV2 combines with J gene TRBJ2-7, with D unresolved. The CDR3 totals 15 residues. V gave up 6 bases and J gave up 0 bases, with 15 bases separating them. Germline-derived CDR1 and CDR2 are SNHLY and FYNNEI. For the CDR3, the DNA is TGTGCCAGCAGCCGCCGTGACATCTCCTCCTACGAGCAGTACTTC. This translates into CASSRRDISSYEQYF.

A word on this clonotype: It may be a read error: a sequence one base away is much more abundant. The chain employs TRBV5-5 and TRBJ2-3; tentative D call: TRBD2 (7 bases). CDR3 length: 16 amino acids. Germline CDR1 and CDR2: SGHKS and YYEKEE (reference sequence). Trimming cost V 4 bases and J 4 bases, with 19 bases left between them. CDR3 region: CASSLEGGLRADTQYF. The DNA of the CDR3 is TGTGCCAGCAGCCTGGAAGGGGGACTACGCGCAGATACGCAGTATTTT.

This clonotype was recorded many times. The chain uses TRBV20-1 and TRBJ2-3, with D possibly matching TRBD1 (5 bases). Germline assignment: CDR1 DFQATT and CDR2 SNEGSKA (reference sequence). The CDR3 contains 15 residues. V was clipped by 1 base and J by 2 bases, with 13 bases between them. CDR3 protein: CSARGQPESTDTQYF. CDR3 nucleotide sequence: TGCAGTGCTAGAGGACAGCCCGAATCCACAGATACGCAGTATTTT.

In its sample, this clonotype was seen many times. The chain carries TRBV6-1 and TRBJ1-2; the D is unclear. Germline V gene data show CDR1 as MNHNS and CDR2 as SASEGT. This CDR3 contains 11 residues. Deletions cut 5 bases from V and 5 bases from J, with 6 bases between. CDR3 residues: CASSSGYGYTF. CDR3 nucleotides: TGTGCCAGCAGTTCGGGGTATGGCTACACCTTC.

The chain carries TRBV6-1 and TRBJ1-3, with D perhaps matching TRBD1 (5 bases). The CDR3 contains 14 residues. Germline V lookup: CDR1 MNHNS, CDR2 SASEGT. Deletions cut 4 bases from V and 2 bases from J, with 9 bases between. CDR3 nucleotides: TGTGCCAGCAGTGTGACAGTTACTGGAAACACCATATATTTT. Its translation: CASSVTVTGNTIYF.

This clonotype has just a few counts. The chain employs TRBV5-1 and TRBJ2-5; 7 bases agree with TRBD1. Germline V gene lookup returns CDR1 SGHRS and CDR2 YFSETQ. The CDR3 has 15 amino acids. V was clipped by 5 bases and J by 1 base; unmatched bases: 8. The CDR3 DNA reads as TGCGCCAGCAGATCGGGACAGACGAGCCAAGAGACCCAGTACTTC. Its translation is CASRSGQTSQETQYF.

The chain joins TRBV3-1 to TRBJ2-1; 15 positions agree with TRBD2. This CDR3 comprises 20 residues. Germline trimming cut 1 base from V and 7 bases from J; bases unmatched to any gene: 14. Germline values: CDR1 LGHDT, CDR2 YNNKEL (reference sequence). For the CDR3, the DNA is TGTGCCAGCAGCCAAGGCCTACAGGGACTAGCGGGAGGTGGGATGAATGAGCAGTTCTTC. Translating it yields CASSQGLQGLAGGGMNEQFF.

Many counts were recorded for this clonotype. The rearrangement joins TRBV28 to TRBJ1-5; a weak D match, TRBD1 (5 bases). CDR1 and CDR2 from the germline V gene are MDHEN and SYDVKM. The CDR3 spans 13 residues. V gave up 3 bases and J gave up 9 bases, with 12 bases separating them. CDR3 coding DNA: TGTGCCAGCAGTTTGGGCTGGGGCCGGCCCCAGCATTTT. This encodes CASSLGWGRPQHF.

The chain links TRBV3-1 to TRBJ2-3; 9 bases map to TRBD2. Germline loops: CDR1 LGHDT, CDR2 YNNKEL (reference sequence). The CDR3 extends over 16 amino acids. Germline trimming cut 7 bases from V and 2 bases from J; bases unmatched to any gene: 10. In nucleotides, the CDR3 is TGTGCCAGCACCCCGCCTAGCGGGGATAACACAGATACGCAGTATTTT. Encoded protein: CASTPPSGDNTDTQYF.

This clonotype was recorded at least ten times. The chain carries TRBV6-1 and TRBJ1-1; D may be TRBD1 (6 bases). Germline V gene lookup returns CDR1 MNHNS and CDR2 SASEGT. The CDR3 runs 13 residues. V dropped 6 bases and J dropped 5 bases, with 13 bases sitting between them. The CDR3 is CASRRGGVTEAFF. The CDR3 DNA follows: TGTGCCAGCAGAAGGGGGGGGGTTACTGAAGCTTTCTTT.

The table lists this clonotype with many counts. The CDR3 nucleotides are TGTGCCGGAAGTAGCGGGACTAGCACAGATACGCAGTATTTT. This sequence encodes CAGSSGTSTDTQYF. The V gene is TRBV28, the J gene TRBJ2-3; TRBD2 aligns across 8 bases. Per germline, CDR1 MDHEN and CDR2 SYDVKM. This CDR3 comprises 14 residues. V shed 11 bases and J 0 bases; nucleotides not matched to a gene: 7.

The gene calls are TRBV28 and TRBJ2-7; 9 bases align to TRBD1. Trimming at V came to 4 bases and at J to 4 bases, leaving 8 bases not matched to a gene. The CDR3 is 15 residues long. Germline V gene lookup returns CDR1 MDHEN and CDR2 SYDVKM. The CDR3 is CASSSAGTGPYEQYF. For the CDR3, the DNA is TGTGCCAGCAGTTCCGCCGGGACAGGGCCTTACGAGCAGTACTTC.

Remarks on this clonotype: A much larger clone lies one base from this, so it may be a read error. The chain joins TRBV2 to TRBJ1-4; D remains unclear. The germline V gene has CDR1 SNHLY and CDR2 FYNNEI. The CDR3 runs to 11 residues. CDR3 in amino acids: CATSYGEKLLF. CDR3 DNA sequence: TGTGCCACCAGTTACGGTGAAAAACTGCTTTTT.

CDR3 residues: CASSARDRAYNEQFF. In DNA form, the CDR3 reads TGTGCCAGCAGTGCCCGGGACAGGGCCTACAATGAGCAGTTCTTC. The chain has TRBV6-1 and TRBJ2-1, with 9 bases fitting TRBD1. After removal of 4 bases from V and 2 bases from J, the junction contained 3 bases not matched to a gene. The CDR3 sequence is 15 residues long. CDR1 is MNHNS, CDR2 SASEGT, per germline.

This clonotype was seen many times. The V gene is TRBV12-3 or TRBV12-4, the J gene TRBJ2-7, with TRBD2 matching 14 bases. The CDR3 has 16 amino acids. V dropped 6 bases and J dropped 4; count of bases not matched to a gene: 8. CDR3 sequence reads: CASSSGTSGRGYEQYF. In DNA form, the CDR3 reads TGTGCCAGCAGCTCCGGGACTAGCGGGAGAGGGTACGAGCAGTACTTC.

This clonotype was counted many times. The V and J genes are TRBV5-1 and TRBJ2-5; D unclear. CDR1 and CDR2 from the germline V gene are SGHRS and YFSETQ. The CDR3 loop spans 13 amino acids. V gave up 4 bases and J gave up 1 base, with 8 bases separating them. CDR3 sequence reads: CASSTGPQETQYF. The CDR3, as DNA: TGCGCCAGCAGCACCGGGCCCCAAGAGACCCAGTACTTC.